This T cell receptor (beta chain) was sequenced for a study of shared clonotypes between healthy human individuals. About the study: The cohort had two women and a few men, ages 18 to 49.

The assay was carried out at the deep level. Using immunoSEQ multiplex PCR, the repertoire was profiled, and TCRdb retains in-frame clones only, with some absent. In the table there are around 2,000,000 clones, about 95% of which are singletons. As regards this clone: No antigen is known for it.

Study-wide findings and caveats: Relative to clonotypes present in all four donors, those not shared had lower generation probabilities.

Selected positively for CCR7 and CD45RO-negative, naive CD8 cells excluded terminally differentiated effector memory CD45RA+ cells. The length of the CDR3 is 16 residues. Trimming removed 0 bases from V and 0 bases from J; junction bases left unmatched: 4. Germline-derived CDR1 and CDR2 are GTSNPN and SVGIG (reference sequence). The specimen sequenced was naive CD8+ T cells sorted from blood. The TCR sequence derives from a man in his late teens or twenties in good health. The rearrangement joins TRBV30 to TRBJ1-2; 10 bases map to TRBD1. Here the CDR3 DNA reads TGTGCCTGGAGTGTACCGGGACAGGGGCCTAACTATGGCTACACCTTC. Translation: CAWSVPGQGPNYGYTF.